These 28 T cell receptor beta chains originate from one sample sequenced in a study. One entry per CDR3 protein results from TCRdb running MiXCR on the RT-PCR reads. Of approximately 720,000 distinct CDR3 sequences listed, 12% to 15% are singletons. The sequenced sample was memory CD4+ T cells from blood. Receptor source: a female donor in good health, serving as a healthy control.

The J gene is TRBJ2-7, the V gene TRBV28, with 11 bases that match TRBD2. The germline V gene encodes CDR1 MDHEN and CDR2 SYDVKM. The CDR3 sequence is 14 residues long. V lost 7 bases to trimming and J lost 2 bases; unmatched junction nucleotides: 4. The CDR3 sequence: CASNTLAGAYEQYF. In nucleotides, the CDR3 is TGTGCCAGCAACACACTAGCGGGAGCCTACGAGCAGTACTTC.

The J gene is TRBJ1-5, the V gene TRBV7-2, with TRBD1 matching 9 bases. V shed 4 bases, J shed 3 bases, and the junction held 7 bases outside the gene matches. The germline gives CDR1 SGHTA, CDR2 FQGNSA. There are 16 residues in the CDR3. CDR3 in DNA: TGTGCCAGCAGCTCCCAAGGGACAGGGAACAATCAGCCCCAGCATTTT. Translating it yields CASSSQGTGNNQPQHF.

This clonotype came up a few times. V gene TRBV7-3 combines with J gene TRBJ2-6, with D tentatively TRBD2 (5 bases). CDR1 SGHTA and CDR2 FQGTGA come from the germline V gene. This CDR3 is 16 amino acids long. Trimming took off 5 bases at V and 2 bases at J, with 13 bases between the two ends. The CDR3 DNA reads as TGTGCCAGCAGCCCCGAGGGTGTAGCTGGGGCCAACGTCCTGACTTTC. This codes for CASSPEGVAGANVLTF.

The CDR3 DNA follows: TGCAGTGCTGGGGGGGACAGCTATTCGGGCTACACCTTC. Residues: CSAGGDSYSGYTF. The chain joins TRBV20-1 to TRBJ1-2, with 7 bases that match TRBD1. The CDR3 spans 13 residues. The J segment lost 8 bases and the V segment lost 5 bases, leaving 11 bases of the junction unmatched. Germline CDR1 is DFQATT and CDR2 is SNEGSKA (reference sequence).

In this sample, this clonotype turned up a few times. This chain connects TRBV6-2 or TRBV6-3 to TRBJ2-2, with 11 bases aligning to TRBD2. With V trimmed by 2 bases and J by 4 bases, 6 bases remained unmatched. CDR3 length equals 17 residues. The V gene's germline CDR1 is MNHEY and CDR2 SVGEGT. CDR3 region: CASSYVTGLAATGELFF. The CDR3 nucleotides are TGTGCCAGCAGTTACGTCACGGGACTAGCGGCCACCGGGGAGCTGTTTTTT.

This clonotype occurred a few times. The genes are TRBV18 and TRBJ2-3; D remains unclear. This CDR3 spans 13 amino acids. Germline V gene sequence: CDR1 KGHSH, CDR2 LQKENI. V dropped 2 bases and J dropped 5 bases, with 8 bases sitting between them. CDR3 region: CASSPAAKDTQYF. The DNA for the CDR3 is TGTGCCAGCTCACCAGCGGCAAAAGATACGCAGTATTTT.

The gene calls are TRBV5-6 and TRBJ2-1, with D tentatively TRBD1 (6 bases). Per the germline V gene, CDR1 is SGHDT and CDR2 is YYEEEE. With 6 bases removed from V and 13 bases from J, the gap between germline ends came to 14 bases. The length of the CDR3 is 11 residues. The CDR3 loop reads CASNRQALQFF. The CDR3 nucleotides are TGTGCCAGCAATCGACAGGCTCTACAGTTCTTC.

Written as DNA, the CDR3 is TGCGCCAGCAGCCCCCCAAGGTCAGATGGTACGCAGTATTTT. It encodes CASSPPRSDGTQYF. The chain employs TRBV4-1 and TRBJ2-3; D is unresolved. Germline V gene data show CDR1 as MGHRA and CDR2 as YSYEKL. The CDR3 is made up of 14 amino acids. V shed 4 bases and J shed 8 bases, with 16 bases lying between them.

In its sample, this clonotype was seen a few times. The CDR3 loop reads CASRKQGAPNTEAFF. For the CDR3, the DNA is TGTGCCAGCAGAAAACAGGGCGCCCCGAACACTGAAGCTTTCTTT. The V and J genes are TRBV27 and TRBJ1-1, with a weak D call TRBD1 (6 bases). The CDR3 has 15 residues. The V gene lost 6 bases and the J gene lost 1 base, with 15 bases spanning the gap. Germline V gives CDR1 MNHEY, CDR2 SMNVEV (reference sequence).

The V and J genes are TRBV18 and TRBJ1-3; D ambiguous. CDR1 is KGHSH, CDR2 LQKENI, per germline. The germline V and J ends were trimmed by 3 bases and 0 bases, with 12 bases remaining between them. The CDR3 has 16 residues. CDR3 sequence: CASSPSGDPSGNTIYF. CDR3 in DNA: TGTGCCAGCTCACCCTCCGGTGATCCCTCTGGAAACACCATATATTTT.

This clonotype was seen at least ten times. V usage is TRBV6-5 and J usage is TRBJ2-2, with 7 nucleotides matching TRBD1. The germline V gene has CDR1 MNHEY and CDR2 SVGAGI. The CDR3 has 15 residues. V lost 0 bases and J lost 3; bases outside the gene matches: 1. CDR3 region: CASSYSGQYTGELFF. For the CDR3, the DNA is TGTGCCAGCAGTTACTCGGGACAGTACACCGGGGAGCTGTTTTTT.

This clonotype has a count of ten or more. This chain connects TRBV10-3 to TRBJ1-3; possibly TRBD1 for D (5 bases). There are 15 residues in the CDR3. Trimming left V 10 bases short and J 4 bases short, with 20 bases between. Germline V gene sequence: CDR1 ENHRY, CDR2 SYGVKD. The CDR3 region has the DNA TGTGCCACCTCTGAGGGGAGTCCCTCCGGAAACACCATATATTTT. Translation gives CATSEGSPSGNTIYF.

The V call is TRBV7-2, the J call TRBJ1-1; TRBD1 matches 8 bases. V shed 2 bases, J shed 5 bases, and the junction held 4 bases outside the gene matches. The CDR3 consists of 14 residues. In germline, CDR1 is SGHTA, CDR2 FQGNSA. The CDR3 reads CASSLQGAATEAFF. The CDR3, as DNA: TGTGCCAGCAGCTTACAGGGGGCAGCTACTGAAGCTTTCTTT.

In its sample, this clonotype was seen a few times. The chain combines TRBV6-1 with TRBJ1-3, with no clear D. Germline V CDR1 and CDR2: MNHNS, SASEGT. V lost 7 bases and J 2 bases, leaving 9 bases between the germline ends. This CDR3 spans 13 amino acids. The CDR3 spells CASIQQAGNTIYF. CDR3 nucleotides: TGTGCCAGCATCCAGCAGGCTGGAAACACCATATATTTT.

This clonotype was picked up many times. The gene calls are TRBV10-3 and TRBJ1-5, with D possibly TRBD1 on 6 matching bases. This CDR3 comprises 14 residues. Germline lookup yields CDR1 ENHRY and CDR2 SYGVKD. Trimming shortened V by 4 bases and J by 7 bases, and 14 bases separated the two germline ends. The CDR3 reads CAISATGPNQPQHF. The CDR3 bases are TGTGCCATCAGTGCGACAGGACCCAACCAGCCCCAGCATTTT.

This clonotype was recorded a few times. The chain links TRBV28 to TRBJ1-5; D unresolved. This CDR3 contains 14 residues. Germline lookup yields CDR1 MDHEN and CDR2 SYDVKM. V lost 5 bases and J 5 bases, leaving 13 bases between the germline ends. The DNA of the CDR3 is TGTGCCAGCAGTCCCCCCGGGTTCGATCAGCCCCAGCATTTT. Its protein is CASSPPGFDQPQHF.

This clonotype has more than one count but fewer than ten. This chain joins TRBV5-1 and TRBJ2-1; D gene ambiguous. The CDR3 totals 18 residues. Trimming pared 4 bases from V and 3 bases from J, leaving 23 bases between. The germline V gene encodes CDR1 SGHRS and CDR2 YFSETQ. DNA of the CDR3: TGCGCCAGCAGCCGAATAAACCAGGAGTCCCTATTCTACAATGAGCAGTTCTTC. This encodes CASSRINQESLFYNEQFF. Together with reference TRBV5-1 and TRBJ2-1, the CDR3 gives the full variable domain: KAGVTQTPRYLIKTRGQQVTLSCSPISGHRSVSWYQQTPGQGLQFLFEYFSETQRNKGNFPGRFSGRQFSNSRSEMNVSTLELGDSALYLCASSRINQESLFYNEQFFGPGTRLTVL.

This clonotype was counted a few times. This chain connects TRBV7-2 to TRBJ2-6; the D is unclear. The CDR3 sequence is 17 residues long. Trimming removed 1 base at V and 0 bases at J, with 10 bases between. Germline assignment: CDR1 SGHTA and CDR2 FQGNSA. The CDR3 DNA sequence: TGTGCCAGCAGCTTAGTCTTACGGACCTCTGGGGCCAACGTCCTGACTTTC. Translation: CASSLVLRTSGANVLTF.

The V call is TRBV4-3, the J call TRBJ2-1; 7 bases are shared with TRBD2. The V and J ends lost 1 base and 6 bases, in that order; junction bases with no gene match: 3. CDR1 is LGHNA, CDR2 YSLEER, per germline. CDR3 length equals 14 residues. Written as DNA, the CDR3 is TGCGCCAGCAGCCAAGCGCGGGAGTTCAATGAGCAGTTCTTC. Its protein product is CASSQAREFNEQFF.

This clonotype was picked up a small number of times. The chain is built from TRBV6-1 and TRBJ2-5; unclear D gene. V was clipped by 4 bases and J by 4 bases, with 10 bases between them. The CDR3 has 13 residues. CDR1 and CDR2 from the germline V gene are MNHNS and SASEGT. CDR3 amino acids: CASSVHQVETQYF. The CDR3, as DNA: TGTGCCAGCAGTGTTCACCAGGTAGAGACCCAGTACTTC.

The chain recombines TRBV20-1 with TRBJ1-1, with D unclear. This CDR3 is 14 amino acids long. With 0 bases removed from V and 1 base from J, the gap between germline ends came to 9 bases. CDR1 and CDR2 from the germline V gene are DFQATT and SNEGSKA (reference sequence). DNA of the CDR3: TGCAGTGCTAGAGAAGATGGTCGGAACACTGAAGCTTTCTTT. As protein: CSAREDGRNTEAFF.

This clonotype appeared a few times. The V gene is TRBV12-3 or TRBV12-4, the J gene TRBJ2-1; 8 positions match TRBD1. The V segment lost 6 bases and the J segment 2 bases; nucleotides outside the gene matches: 24. The CDR3 spans 21 residues. The CDR3 region is CASRMRAMPDLTGVTYNEQFF. The DNA for the CDR3 is TGTGCCAGCAGAATGCGTGCGATGCCCGACTTGACAGGGGTCACCTACAATGAGCAGTTCTTC.

This clonotype was seen more than once but under ten times. The genes are TRBV28 and TRBJ2-7; tentatively, D is TRBD1 or TRBD2 (5 bases each). CDR1 MDHEN and CDR2 SYDVKM come from the germline V gene. With 1 base removed from V and 7 bases from J, the gap between germline ends came to 17 bases. The CDR3 spans 15 residues. The chain's CDR3 is CASSLLVGRKGEQYF. The CDR3 bases are TGTGCCAGCAGTTTATTGGTGGGACGGAAGGGGGAGCAGTACTTC. Full variable domain (remainder filled in from reference TRBV28 and TRBJ2-7): DVKVTQSSRYLVKRTGEKVFLECVQDMDHENMFWYRQDPGLGLRLIYFSYDVKMKEKGDIPEGYSVSREKKERFSLILESASTNQTSMYLCASSLLVGRKGEQYFGPGTRLTVT.

This chain's CDR3 is CSARQGPYQPQHF. The CDR3 DNA follows: TGCAGCGCCCGACAGGGTCCCTATCAGCCCCAGCATTTT. This sequence joins TRBV29-1 and TRBJ1-5; 7 bases map to TRBD1. V was pared by 7 bases and J by 5 bases, with 8 bases of the junction left unmatched. CDR1 is SQVTM, CDR2 ANQGSEA, per germline. This CDR3 contains 13 residues.

This clonotype showed up many times. The chain uses TRBV29-1 and TRBJ2-6, with TRBD1 matching over 12 bases. Germline CDR1 reads SQVTM; CDR2 reads ANQGSEA. Trimming removed 5 bases from V and 4 bases from J; junction bases left unmatched: 18. This CDR3 spans 20 amino acids. The DNA for the CDR3 is TGCAGCGTTTTGAAACGGGGTAGGGGACAGGGGGCAGAGGGGGCCAACGTCCTGACTTTC. Its translation is CSVLKRGRGQGAEGANVLTF.

This clonotype has at least ten counts. This chain connects TRBV29-1 to TRBJ2-3; D gene unclear. The CDR3 is 13 residues long. The V gene's germline CDR1 is SQVTM and CDR2 ANQGSEA. Trimming removed 4 bases from V and 0 bases from J, with 8 bases in between. The CDR3 here is CSVGSDSTDTQYF. CDR3 nucleotides: TGCAGCGTTGGTTCAGATAGCACAGATACGCAGTATTTT.

The genes are TRBV7-9 and TRBJ2-7; D might be TRBD2 (6 bases). The germline CDR1 and CDR2 sequences are SEHNR and FQNEAQ (reference sequence). V shed 5 bases and J shed 5 bases, with 13 bases lying between them. The CDR3 has 13 amino acids. Here the CDR3 reads CASSRSGLNEQYF. In nucleotides, the CDR3 is TGTGCCAGCAGCCGATCGGGACTCAACGAGCAGTACTTC.

This clonotype was seen ten or more times. The chain carries TRBV5-1 and TRBJ2-7; a weak D match, TRBD2 (5 bases). CDR1 is SGHRS and CDR2 is YFSETQ in the germline V gene. CDR3 length: 13 residues. Trimming left V 6 bases short and J 1 base short, with 11 bases between. CDR3 amino acids: CASTRTGSYEQYF. CDR3 nucleotides: TGCGCCAGCACCCGGACGGGATCCTACGAGCAGTACTTC.